A single sample is the source of the 7 T cell receptor beta chains below, sequenced in a study of vaccination and CD4 T cells after COVID-19. TCRdb re-called the PCR reads through MiXCR, storing one row per CDR3 protein. The sample lists 15,000 to 16,000 distinct CDR3 sequences, approximately 71% occurring once. The specimen was CD4+ T cells from blood, collected after SARS-CoV-2 vaccination. Receptors originate from a human donor who had recovered from COVID-19.

J is TRBJ2-2 and V is TRBV15; TRBD1 matches at 7 bases. CDR3 length equals 15 residues. Germline loops: CDR1 LNHNV, CDR2 YYDKDF (reference sequence). With V trimmed by 3 bases and J by 6 bases, 7 bases remained unmatched. This CDR3 reads CATSRVTGKAGELFF. The CDR3 DNA reads TGTGCCACCAGCAGGGTGACAGGGAAGGCCGGGGAGCTGTTTTTT.

This chain joins TRBV27 and TRBJ2-7; D gene ambiguous. Germline V gene data show CDR1 as MNHEY and CDR2 as SMNVEV (reference sequence). CDR3 length: 11 residues. Trimming removed 5 bases from V and 9 bases from J, with 11 bases in between. The CDR3 region has the DNA TGTGCCAGCAGTGACCTAGTCGGGCAGTACTTC. This codes for CASSDLVGQYF.

The DNA of the CDR3 is TGCAGTGCCACCACCAACAATCAGCCCCAGCATTTT. It codes for CSATTNNQPQHF. V and J are TRBV20-1 and TRBJ1-5; D gene uncertain. This CDR3 comprises 12 residues. Per germline, CDR1 DFQATT and CDR2 SNEGSKA (reference sequence). The V end lost 6 bases, the J end lost 3 bases, and 9 bases lay between the germline ends.

In the case of this clonotype: Compared with germline, one end of the junction differs, possibly owing to a read error. This CDR3 is CASSLAGRTTEAFF. Written as DNA, the CDR3 is TGTGCCAGCAGTTTAGCCGGCAGAACGACTGAAGCTTTCTTT. V and J are TRBV7-2 and TRBJ1-1; D not certain. The germline CDR1 and CDR2 sequences are SGHTA and FQGNSA. The CDR3 consists of 14 residues.

The rearrangement uses TRBV11-2 and TRBJ2-5, with TRBD1 identical over 8 bases. This CDR3 spans 15 amino acids. CDR1 and CDR2 from the germline V gene are SGHAT and FQNNGV. Trimming took 1 base from V and 5 from J; bases not matched to a gene: 6. The CDR3 loop is CASSLAGQVVETQYF. CDR3 nucleotide sequence: TGTGCCAGCAGCTTAGCGGGACAGGTAGTTGAGACCCAGTACTTC.

This clonotype turned up a few times. The chain uses TRBV6-1 and TRBJ1-2; unclear D gene. This CDR3 is built from 15 residues. In germline, CDR1 is MNHNS, CDR2 SASEGT. The V gene lost 4 bases and the J gene lost 7 bases, with 19 bases spanning the gap. This CDR3 is CASSVSGRGRPGYTF. The CDR3 bases are TGTGCCAGCAGTGTATCTGGCAGAGGTCGCCCTGGCTACACCTTC.

This chain joins TRBV20-1 and TRBJ1-4; D is unresolved. V lost 5 bases to trimming and J lost 7 bases, with 14 bases between them. This CDR3 has 13 amino acids. The germline gives CDR1 DFQATT, CDR2 SNEGSKA (reference sequence). Written as DNA, the CDR3 is TGCAGTGCTCCCGAGGGTGTAGGTGAAAAACTGTTTTTT. Translating it yields CSAPEGVGEKLFF.